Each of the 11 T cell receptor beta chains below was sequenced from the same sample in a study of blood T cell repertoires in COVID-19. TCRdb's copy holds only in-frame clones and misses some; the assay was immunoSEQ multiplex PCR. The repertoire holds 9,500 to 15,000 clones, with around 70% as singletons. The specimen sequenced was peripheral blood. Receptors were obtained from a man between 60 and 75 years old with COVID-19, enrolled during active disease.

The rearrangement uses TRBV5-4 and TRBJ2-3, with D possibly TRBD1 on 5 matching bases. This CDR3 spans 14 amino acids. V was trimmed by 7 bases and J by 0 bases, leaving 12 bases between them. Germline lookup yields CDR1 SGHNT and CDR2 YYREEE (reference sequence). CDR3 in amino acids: CASLTSGSTDTQYF. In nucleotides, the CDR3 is TGTGCCAGCTTGACTTCAGGGAGCACAGATACGCAGTATTTT. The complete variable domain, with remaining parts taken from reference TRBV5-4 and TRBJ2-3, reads ETGVTQSPTHLIKTRGQQVTLRCSSQSGHNTVSWYQQALGQGPQFIFQYYREEENGRGNFPPRFSGLQFPNYSSELNVNALELDDSALYLCASLTSGSTDTQYFGPGTRLTVL.

The CDR3 here is CASSVATGVNYEQYF. CDR3 DNA: TGTGCCAGCAGCGTAGCTACAGGGGTAAACTACGAGCAGTACTTC. The rearrangement uses TRBV9 and TRBJ2-7, with TRBD1 matching 7 bases. The V gene end was trimmed by 0 bases and the J gene end by 3 bases; junction bases not matched to a gene: 6. The V gene's germline CDR1 is SGDLS and CDR2 YYNGEE. The CDR3 contains 15 residues.

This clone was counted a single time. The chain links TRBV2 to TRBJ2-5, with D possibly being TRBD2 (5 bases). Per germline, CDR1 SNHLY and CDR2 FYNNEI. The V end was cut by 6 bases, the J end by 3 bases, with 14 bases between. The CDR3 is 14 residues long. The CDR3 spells CASRGRETKETQYF. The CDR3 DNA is TGTGCCAGCAGGGGCCGGGAAACCAAAGAGACCCAGTACTTC.

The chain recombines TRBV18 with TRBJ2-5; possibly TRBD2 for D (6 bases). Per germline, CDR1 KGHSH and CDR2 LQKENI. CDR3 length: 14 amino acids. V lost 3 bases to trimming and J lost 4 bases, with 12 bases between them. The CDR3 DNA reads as TGTGCCAGCTCACCCAATCCAGCGGGAGAGACCCAGTACTTC. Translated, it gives CASSPNPAGETQYF.

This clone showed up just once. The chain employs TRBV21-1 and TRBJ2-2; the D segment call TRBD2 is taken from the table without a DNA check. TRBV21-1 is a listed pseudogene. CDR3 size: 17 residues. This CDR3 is CASNKKGLAGVTGELFF. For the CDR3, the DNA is TGTGCCAGCAACAAAAAAGGACTAGCGGGAGTTACCGGGGAGCTGTTTTTT.

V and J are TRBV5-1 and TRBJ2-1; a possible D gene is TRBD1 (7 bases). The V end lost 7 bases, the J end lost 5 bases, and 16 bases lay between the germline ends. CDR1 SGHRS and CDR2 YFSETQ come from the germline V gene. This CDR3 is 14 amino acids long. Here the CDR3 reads CASGGGTENNEQFF. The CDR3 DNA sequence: TGCGCCAGCGGTGGGGGGACAGAGAACAATGAGCAGTTCTTC. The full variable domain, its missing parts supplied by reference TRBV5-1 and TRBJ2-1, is KAGVTQTPRYLIKTRGQQVTLSCSPISGHRSVSWYQQTPGQGLQFLFEYFSETQRNKGNFPGRFSGRQFSNSRSEMNVSTLELGDSALYLCASGGGTENNEQFFGPGTRLTVL.

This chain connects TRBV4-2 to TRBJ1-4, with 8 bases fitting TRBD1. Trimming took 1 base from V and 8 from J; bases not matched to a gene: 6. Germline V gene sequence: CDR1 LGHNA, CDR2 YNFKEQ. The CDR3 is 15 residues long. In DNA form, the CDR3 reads TGTGCCAGCAGCCAAGCGGACAGGGAGAAGGAAAAACTGTTTTTT. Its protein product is CASSQADREKEKLFF.

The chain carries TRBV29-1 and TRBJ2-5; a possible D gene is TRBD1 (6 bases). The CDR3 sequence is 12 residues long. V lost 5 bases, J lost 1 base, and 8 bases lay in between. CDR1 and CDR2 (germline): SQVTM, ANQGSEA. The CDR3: CSVSGAQETQYF. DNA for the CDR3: TGCAGCGTTTCAGGGGCCCAAGAGACCCAGTACTTC.

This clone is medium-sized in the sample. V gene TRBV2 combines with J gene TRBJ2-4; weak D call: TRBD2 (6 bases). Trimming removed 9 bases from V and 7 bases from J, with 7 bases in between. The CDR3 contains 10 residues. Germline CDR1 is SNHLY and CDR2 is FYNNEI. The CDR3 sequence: CASGGNIQYF. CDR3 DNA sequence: TGTGCCAGTGGGGGGAACATTCAGTACTTC.

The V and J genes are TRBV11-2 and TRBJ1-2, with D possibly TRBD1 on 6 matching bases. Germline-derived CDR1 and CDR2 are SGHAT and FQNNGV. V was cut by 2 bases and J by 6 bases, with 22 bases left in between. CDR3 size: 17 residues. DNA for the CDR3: TGTGCCAGCAGCTTAATTAAGCGGCGGGGGGCCCGCAATGGCTACACCTTC. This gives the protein CASSLIKRRGARNGYTF.

CDR3 sequence: CASSPTGTRSSTDTQYF. DNA for the CDR3: TGTGCCAGCAGCCCTACCGGGACTAGATCTAGCACAGATACGCAGTATTTT. The chain couples TRBV3-1 (or the pseudogene TRBV3-2) to TRBJ2-3; 8 nucleotides match TRBD2. CDR1 is LGHDT and CDR2 is YNNKEL in the germline V gene (reference sequence). With V trimmed by 4 bases and J by 0 bases, 9 bases remained unmatched. The CDR3 has 17 amino acids.